The 3 T cell receptor beta chains given below trace back to one sample, sequenced in a study of post-analysis software for immune sequencing data. The TCR beta cDNA libraries carried unique molecular identifiers. A single record per CDR3 protein comes from TCRdb applying MiXCR to the PCR reads. The sample shows under 200,000 distinct CDR3 sequences, 35% to 40% of them seen only once. Specimen: blood, collected after autologous hematopoietic stem cell transplantation. Receptors originate from a girl aged 10-17 years with multiple sclerosis.

This clonotype has more than one count but fewer than ten. This chain links TRBV29-1 with TRBJ1-2; maybe TRBD1 (6 bases). V dropped 4 bases and J dropped 5 bases, with 11 bases sitting between them. CDR1 and CDR2 (germline): SQVTM, ANQGSEA. The CDR3 runs 12 residues. Here the CDR3 DNA reads TGCAGCGTTGCTGGGGGCATTTATGGCTACACCTTC. Protein sequence: CSVAGGIYGYTF.

J is TRBJ2-5 and V is TRBV24-1; D is unclear. TRBJ2-7 matches the DNA end more closely, so the J call is doubtful. From germline, CDR1 is KGHDR and CDR2 SFDVKD. This CDR3 has 12 amino acids. In DNA form, the CDR3 reads TGTGCCACCAGTGATCCCCCCGGCGAGCAGTACTTC. Its protein product is CATSDPPGEQYF.

This clonotype was picked up many times. This sequence joins TRBV24-1 and TRBJ2-6, with TRBD1 matching 8 bases. Germline CDR1 is KGHDR and CDR2 is SFDVKD. The CDR3 contains 17 residues. With 4 bases clipped from V and 1 base from J, the junction kept 5 bases outside the gene matches. The CDR3 region is CATSDPRTGSGANVLTF. DNA for the CDR3: TGTGCCACCAGTGACCCCCGGACAGGGTCTGGGGCCAACGTCCTGACTTTC.